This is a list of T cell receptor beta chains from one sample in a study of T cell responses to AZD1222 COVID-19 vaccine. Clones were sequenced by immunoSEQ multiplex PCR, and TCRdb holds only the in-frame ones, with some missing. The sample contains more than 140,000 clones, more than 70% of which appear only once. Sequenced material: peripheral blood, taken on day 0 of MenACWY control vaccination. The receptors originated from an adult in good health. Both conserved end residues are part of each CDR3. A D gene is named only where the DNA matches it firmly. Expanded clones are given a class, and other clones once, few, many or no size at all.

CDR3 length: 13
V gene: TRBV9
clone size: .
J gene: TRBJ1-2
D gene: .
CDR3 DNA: TGTGCCAGCAGCGTAGGGACCAACTATGGCTACACCTTC
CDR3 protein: CASSVGTNYGYTF

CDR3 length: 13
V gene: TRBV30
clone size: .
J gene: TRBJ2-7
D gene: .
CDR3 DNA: TGTGCCTGGACCAGGGTCCCTCGCTACGAGCAGTACTTC
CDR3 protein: CAWTRVPRYEQYF

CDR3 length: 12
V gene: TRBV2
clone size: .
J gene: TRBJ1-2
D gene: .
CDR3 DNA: TGTGCCAGCAGTTGGGACACCGGCGGCTACACCTTC
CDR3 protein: CASSWDTGGYTF

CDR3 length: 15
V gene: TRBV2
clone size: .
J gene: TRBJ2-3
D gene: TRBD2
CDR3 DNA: TGTGCCAGCAGGGCGGCGGGGGGCCTCACAGATACGCAGTATTTT
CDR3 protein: CASRAAGGLTDTQYF

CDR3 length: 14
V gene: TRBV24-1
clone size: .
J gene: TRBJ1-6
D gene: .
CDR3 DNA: TGTGCCACCAGTCATAGACAGGAAAATTCACCCCTCCACTTT
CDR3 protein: CATSHRQENSPLHF

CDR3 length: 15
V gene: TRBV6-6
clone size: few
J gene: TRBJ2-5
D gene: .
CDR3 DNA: TGTGCCAGCAGTTACTCGACCACTGGGGCAGAGACCCAGTACTTC
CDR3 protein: CASSYSTTGAETQYF

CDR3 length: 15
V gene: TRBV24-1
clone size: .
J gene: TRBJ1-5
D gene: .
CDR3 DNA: TGTGCCACCAGTGATTCCGGGACATGGTATCAGCCCCAGCATTTT
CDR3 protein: CATSDSGTWYQPQHF

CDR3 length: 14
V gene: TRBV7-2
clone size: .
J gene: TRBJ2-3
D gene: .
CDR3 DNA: TGTGCCAGCAGCTTAACGGGGGGCACAGATACGCAGTATTTT
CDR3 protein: CASSLTGGTDTQYF

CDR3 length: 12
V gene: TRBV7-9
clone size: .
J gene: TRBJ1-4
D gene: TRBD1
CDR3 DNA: TGTGCCACGGGACAGGATAATGAAAAACTGTTTTTT
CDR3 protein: CATGQDNEKLFF

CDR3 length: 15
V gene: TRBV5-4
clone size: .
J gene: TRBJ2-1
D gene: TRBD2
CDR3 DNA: TGTGCCAGCAGCTTAGCTAGCGGGGTTTACAATGAGCAGTTCTTC
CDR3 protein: CASSLASGVYNEQFF

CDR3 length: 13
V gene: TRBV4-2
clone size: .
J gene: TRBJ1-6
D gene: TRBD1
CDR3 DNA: TGTGCCAGCAGCCGACAGGGCGCTTCACCCCTCCACTTT
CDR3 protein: CASSRQGASPLHF

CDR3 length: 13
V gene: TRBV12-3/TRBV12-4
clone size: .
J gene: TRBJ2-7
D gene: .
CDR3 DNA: TGTGCCAGCAGTCCCCAGACTTACTACGAGCAGTACTTC
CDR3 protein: CASSPQTYYEQYF

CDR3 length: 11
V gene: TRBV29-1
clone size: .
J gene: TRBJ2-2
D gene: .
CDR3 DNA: TGCAGCGCAGAATTCCCCGGGGAGCTGTTTTTT
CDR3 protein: CSAEFPGELFF

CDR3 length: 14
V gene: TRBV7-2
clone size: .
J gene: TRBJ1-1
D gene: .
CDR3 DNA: TGTGCCAGCAGTCGAGGGGGTTTGAACACTGAAGCTTTCTTT
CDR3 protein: CASSRGGLNTEAFF